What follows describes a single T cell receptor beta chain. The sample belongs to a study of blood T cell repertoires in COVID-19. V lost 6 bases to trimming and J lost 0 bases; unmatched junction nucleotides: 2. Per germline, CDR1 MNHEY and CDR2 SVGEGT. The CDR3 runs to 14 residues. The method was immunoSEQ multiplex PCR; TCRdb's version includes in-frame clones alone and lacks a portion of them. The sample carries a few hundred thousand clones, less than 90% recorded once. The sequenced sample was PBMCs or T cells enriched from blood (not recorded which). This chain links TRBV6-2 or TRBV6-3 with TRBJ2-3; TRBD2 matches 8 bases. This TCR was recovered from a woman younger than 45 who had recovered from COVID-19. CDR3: CASSRGGSTDTQYF. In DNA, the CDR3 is TGTGCCAGCAGCCGGGGGGGGAGCACAGATACGCAGTATTTT.